The clone carrying this T cell receptor (beta chain) came up once. V was shortened by 0 bases and J by 9 bases, with 20 bases between the two germline ends. This CDR3 has 16 residues. Germline CDR1 and CDR2: MNHNS and SASEGT. This specimen comes from a study of blood T cell repertoires in COVID-19. TCRdb keeps only in-frame clones here, not all; method: immunoSEQ multiplex PCR. Here the sample spans tens of thousands of clones, approximately 79% being singletons. The sequencing sample was made of peripheral blood. This clonotype originated in a man in his 60s with active or convalescent COVID-19. The chain combines TRBV6-1 with TRBJ1-1; tentative D call: TRBD1 (6 bases). This CDR3 is CASSEALPSRTDKAFF. CDR3 nucleotides: TGTGCCAGCAGTGAAGCGCTTCCGTCCAGGACAGACAAAGCTTTCTTT.